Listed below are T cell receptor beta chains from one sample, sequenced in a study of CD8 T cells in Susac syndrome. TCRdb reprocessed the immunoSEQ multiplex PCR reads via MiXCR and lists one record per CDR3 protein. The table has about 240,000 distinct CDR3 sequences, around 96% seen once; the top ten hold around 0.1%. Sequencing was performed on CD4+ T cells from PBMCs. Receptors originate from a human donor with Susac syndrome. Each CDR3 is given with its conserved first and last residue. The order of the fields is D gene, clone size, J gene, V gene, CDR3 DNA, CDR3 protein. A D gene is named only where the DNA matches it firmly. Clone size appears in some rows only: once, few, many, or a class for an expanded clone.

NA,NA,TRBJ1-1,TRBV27,TGTGCCAGCAGCCCACAGGGTGAAATTGAAGCTTTCTTT,CASSPQGEIEAFF
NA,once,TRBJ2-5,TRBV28,TGTGCCAGCAGGCGCGTGGAGACCCAGTACTTC,CASRRVETQYF
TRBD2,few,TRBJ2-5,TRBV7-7,TGTGCTAGCAGCCCTAGCGGGCAGCAAGAGACCCAGTACTTC,CASSPSGQQETQYF
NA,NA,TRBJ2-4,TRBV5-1,TGCGCCAGCAGCTTGGAGAAAAACATTCAGTACTTC,CASSLEKNIQYF
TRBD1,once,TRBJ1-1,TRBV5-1,TGCGCCAGCAGCAGAGGACAGGAAAACACTGAAGCTTTCTTT,CASSRGQENTEAFF
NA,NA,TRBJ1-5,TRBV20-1,TGCAGTGCTGGGGTCCTGTCAGGCAGATTGAAGCCCCAGCATTTT,CSAGVLSGRLKPQHF
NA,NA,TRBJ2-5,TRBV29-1,TGCAGCGTTGAAGACATAAGGCCGCCCAGGCCCCAGTACTTC,CSVEDIRPPRPQYF
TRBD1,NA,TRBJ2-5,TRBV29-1,TGCAGCGTTGCCGGAAGGACAGGAAGACCCTCGGAGACCCAGTACTTC,CSVAGRTGRPSETQYF
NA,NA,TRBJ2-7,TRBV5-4,TGTGCCAGCAGCTTAACAGGGGAGCAGTACTTC,CASSLTGEQYF
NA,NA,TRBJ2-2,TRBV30,TGTGCCTGGAGCCAGGACACCGGGGAGCTGTTTTTT,CAWSQDTGELFF
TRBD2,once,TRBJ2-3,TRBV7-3,TGTGCCAGCAGCACAGGACTAGCGGGTAGCACAGATACGCAGTATTTT,CASSTGLAGSTDTQYF
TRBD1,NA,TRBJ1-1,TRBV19,TGTGCCAGTAGTTTCACCGGGACAGTGAACACTGAAGCTTTCTTT,CASSFTGTVNTEAFF
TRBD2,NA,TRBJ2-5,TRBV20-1,TGCAGTGCTATATCTAGCGGCCAAGAGACCCAGTACTTC,CSAISSGQETQYF
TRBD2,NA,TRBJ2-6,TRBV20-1,TGCAGTGCTAGAGGGCTAGCGGGATACTCTGATTCCTCTGGGGCCAACGTCCTGACTTTC,CSARGLAGYSDSSGANVLTF
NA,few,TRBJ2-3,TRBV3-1,TGTGCCAGCAGCCAGAACACAGATACGCAGTATTTT,CASSQNTDTQYF
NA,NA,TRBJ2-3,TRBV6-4,TGTGCCAGCGGGATTTGGGGCACAGATACGCAGTATTTT,CASGIWGTDTQYF
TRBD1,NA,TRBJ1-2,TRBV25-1,TGTGCCAGCAGTGAATCCGACAGGGCGTATGGCTACACCTTC,CASSESDRAYGYTF
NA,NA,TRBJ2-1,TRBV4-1,TGCGCCAGCAGCCAAGAGCTCCCCTCAGGGGTACTTTACAATGAGCAGTTCTTC,CASSQELPSGVLYNEQFF
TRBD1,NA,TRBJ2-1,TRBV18,TGTGCCAGCTCACCAAACAGGGGGCCCTACAATGAGCAGTTCTTC,CASSPNRGPYNEQFF
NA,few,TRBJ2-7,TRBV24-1,TGTGCCACCAGTGGCCAGGGAAAGCAGTACTTC,CATSGQGKQYF
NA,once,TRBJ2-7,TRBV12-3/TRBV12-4,TGTGCCAGCAGCTCGGCTACCTACGAGCAGTACTTC,CASSSATYEQYF
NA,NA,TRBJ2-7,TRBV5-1,TGCGCCAGCAGCTTGCCAGGGACAATGTCCTACGAGCAGTACTTC,CASSLPGTMSYEQYF
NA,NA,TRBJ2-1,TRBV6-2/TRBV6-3,TGTGCCAGCAGTTACTCGTCTGGCGCGACCGAGCAGTTCTTC,CASSYSSGATEQFF
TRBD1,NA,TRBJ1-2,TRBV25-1,TGTGCCAGCAGTGGCCGACAGGGGTACTCCTTC,CASSGRQGYSF
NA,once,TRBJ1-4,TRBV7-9,TGTGCCAGCAGCGCAGACAGCGTTCAGGGTGAAAAACTGTTTTTT,CASSADSVQGEKLFF
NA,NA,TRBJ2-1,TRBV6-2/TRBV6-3,TGTGCCAGCAGTATGACCCTAGCGTACGGTGAGCAGTTCTTC,CASSMTLAYGEQFF
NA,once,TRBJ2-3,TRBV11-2,TGTGCCAGCAGCTTAGATCTTCCAGATACGCAGTATTTT,CASSLDLPDTQYF
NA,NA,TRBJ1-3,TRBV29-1,TGCAGCGCCTCCGAGGGAGGAAACACCATATATTTT,CSASEGGNTIYF
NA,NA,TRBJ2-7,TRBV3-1,TGTGCCAGCAGCCTTACCCTGGTCTACGAGCAGTACTTC,CASSLTLVYEQYF
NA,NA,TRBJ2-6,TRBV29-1,TGCAGCGTTGAGGCCAGCACAACGTCTGGGGCCAACGTCCTGACTTTC,CSVEASTTSGANVLTF
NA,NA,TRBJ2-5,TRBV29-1,TGCAGCGTTGGGGTAGGGGGGCGCGGGGAGACCCAGTACTTC,CSVGVGGRGETQYF
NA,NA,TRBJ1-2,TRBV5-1,TGCGCCAGCCGCCAAAGGGGTGGCGAGGGTGGCTACACCTTC,CASRQRGGEGGYTF
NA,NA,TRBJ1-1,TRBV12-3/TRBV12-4,TGTGCCAGCAGTTTAGCGGGGTACACTGAAGCTTTCTTT,CASSLAGYTEAFF
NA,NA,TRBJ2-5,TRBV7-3,TGTGCCAGCAGCTTATCAGGGGTGCAAGAGACCCAGTACTTC,CASSLSGVQETQYF
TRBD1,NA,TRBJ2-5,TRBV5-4,TGTGCCAGCAGCTGGGGGACAGGGGGCGCTGGGAAGACCCAGTACTTC,CASSWGTGGAGKTQYF
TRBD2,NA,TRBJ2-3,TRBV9,TGTGCCAGCAGCGTAGTCGGACTAGCCACAGATACGCAGTATTTT,CASSVVGLATDTQYF
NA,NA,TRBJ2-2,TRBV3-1,TGTGCCAGCAGCCACCTCGCGACCCAGGGGTCGGGGGAGCTGTTTTTT,CASSHLATQGSGELFF
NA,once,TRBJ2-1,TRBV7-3,TGTGCCAGCAGCTCGCAAACGGACCAGCCCAATGAGCAGTTCTTC,CASSSQTDQPNEQFF
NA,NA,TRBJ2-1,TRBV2,TGTGCTCCAGCAAATGATTCGGGATACAATGAGCAGTTCTTC,CAPANDSGYNEQFF
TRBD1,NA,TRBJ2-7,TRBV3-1,TGTGCCAGCCGTGGACAGGGGGCTTTTAACGAGCAGTACTTC,CASRGQGAFNEQYF
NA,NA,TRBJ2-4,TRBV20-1,TGCAGTGCTGGCCCGGCAGCCGGTTCGATCATTCAGTACTTC,CSAGPAAGSIIQYF
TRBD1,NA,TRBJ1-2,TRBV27,TGTGCCAGCAGTCTCTCGGACAGGACCTATGGCTACACCTTC,CASSLSDRTYGYTF
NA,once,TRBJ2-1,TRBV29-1,TGCAGCGTGCATGGGGGAGGTAACTCCTACAATGAGCAGTTCTTC,CSVHGGGNSYNEQFF
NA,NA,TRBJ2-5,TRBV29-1,TGCAGCGTTGGACAGAGCCCCAGGGATACCCAGTACTTC,CSVGQSPRDTQYF
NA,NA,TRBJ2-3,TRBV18,TGTGCCAGCTCGCGCCAGGGAGATACGCAGTATTTT,CASSRQGDTQYF
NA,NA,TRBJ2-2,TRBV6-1,TGTGCCAGCAGTGGATGGGCCGGGGAGCTGTTTTTT,CASSGWAGELFF
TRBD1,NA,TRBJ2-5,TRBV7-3,TGTGCCAGCAGCTACCGACAGGGACCACAAGAGACCCAGTACTTC,CASSYRQGPQETQYF
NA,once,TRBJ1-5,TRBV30,TGTGCCTGGAGTGCTAACATAGGGATTCAGCCCCAGCATTTT,CAWSANIGIQPQHF
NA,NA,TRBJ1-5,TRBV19,TGTGCCAGTAGTATTCAAGGGTATGGTGCAAATAGCAATCAGCCCCAGCATTTT,CASSIQGYGANSNQPQHF
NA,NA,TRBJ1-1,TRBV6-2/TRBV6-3,TGTGCCAGCAGCGAGCTGACAGGTAACACTGAAGCTTTCTTT,CASSELTGNTEAFF
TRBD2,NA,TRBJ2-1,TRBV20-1,TGCAGTGCTAGAGCATGGGGGACTAGCGCCTACAATGAGCAGTTCTTC,CSARAWGTSAYNEQFF
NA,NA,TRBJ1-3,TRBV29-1,TGCAGCGTTGAGGGTTTTACAGGGAGGAACACCATATATTTT,CSVEGFTGRNTIYF
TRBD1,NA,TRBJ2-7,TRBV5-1,TGCGCCAGCAGCTCGACAGGGGACGAGCAGTACTTC,CASSSTGDEQYF
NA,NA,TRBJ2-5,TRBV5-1,TGCGCCAGCAGCCTTCGAAGGGGGGCGGAGACCCAGTACTTC,CASSLRRGAETQYF